These 19 T cell receptor beta chains came from one sample sequenced in a study of T-cell reconstitution after alpha-beta-depleted transplantation in children. For TCRbeta, the library was prepared with unique molecular identifiers. MiXCR was run by TCRdb on the PCR reads, yielding one entry per CDR3 protein. Of about 640,000 distinct CDR3 sequences in the sample, over 10% were seen once. The source was PBMCs, mostly from graft donor cells, collected 360 days after TCRalphabeta/CD19-depleted stem cell transplant. These receptor sequences come from a male patient younger than 18 who had a stem cell transplant for acute myeloid leukemia, so the T cells may come from the graft donor.

This clonotype came up many times. The chain has TRBV12-3 or TRBV12-4 and TRBJ2-2; D unresolved. The CDR3 loop spans 13 amino acids. The V end was cut by 6 bases, the J end by 6 bases, with 11 bases between. The CDR3 region is CASRTLGAGELFF. CDR3 nucleotide sequence: TGTGCCAGCAGGACTCTTGGTGCCGGGGAGCTGTTTTTT.

To note about this clonotype: An end of the junction does not agree with germline; a read error may underlie this. J is TRBJ2-7 and V is TRBV12-3 or TRBV12-4, with 9 positions matching TRBD1. The CDR3 loop spans 19 amino acids. The CDR3 region has the DNA TGTACCAGCTGTTTAGCGCACGTAACAGGGGGCGCCGAGTCCTACGAGCAGTACTTC. Residues: CTSCLAHVTGGAESYEQYF.

This clonotype occurred a few times. V gene TRBV7-2 combines with J gene TRBJ2-7; no definite D call. The CDR3 spans 14 residues. V lost 4 bases to trimming and J lost 6 bases, with 16 bases between them. CDR1 and CDR2 from the germline V gene are SGHTA and FQGNSA. The CDR3 spells CASSSQGGDREQYF. The CDR3 region has the DNA TGTGCCAGCAGCTCCCAAGGTGGGGATCGCGAGCAGTACTTC.

This clonotype was observed at least ten times. The CDR3 DNA reads as TGTGCCAGCAGCCAAGTTACTACCTCCGGGGAGCAGTACTTC. Translation: CASSQVTTSGEQYF. The chain couples TRBV3-1 to TRBJ2-7; D not resolved. Trimming cost V 1 base and J 7 bases, with 14 bases left between them. Germline loops: CDR1 LGHDT, CDR2 YNNKEL (reference sequence). The CDR3 covers 14 residues.

This clonotype was observed at least ten times. The genes are TRBV7-8 and TRBJ2-1; the D gene is possibly TRBD2 (6 bases). This CDR3 region has 13 residues. Germline V lookup: CDR1 SGHVS, CDR2 FQNEAQ. The V end was cut by 7 bases, the J end by 3 bases, with 10 bases between. CDR3 loop: CASTMDYYNEQFF. The CDR3 nucleotides are TGTGCCAGCACCATGGACTACTACAATGAGCAGTTCTTC.

This clonotype was recorded many times. The V gene is TRBV14, the J gene TRBJ2-3; 10 positions match TRBD2. Germline V lookup: CDR1 SGHDN, CDR2 FVKESK. The CDR3 has 15 amino acids. Germline trimming cut 0 bases from V and 7 bases from J; bases unmatched to any gene: 4. The CDR3, as DNA: TGTGCCAGCAGCCAAGAAGCACTAGCGGGGAATACGCAGTATTTT. Its protein is CASSQEALAGNTQYF.

On this clonotype itself: Its ends do not fully match the called genes, so a read error is possible. The chain joins TRBV12-3 or TRBV12-4 to TRBJ2-7; 11 bases are shared with TRBD2. CDR3 length: 14 residues. For the CDR3, the DNA is TGTGCCAGCAGTATAGCGGGGGGGTCATACGAGCAGTACTTC. It codes for CASSIAGGSYEQYF.

This clonotype came up a few times. V usage is TRBV5-1 and J usage is TRBJ2-1; 12 nucleotides align to TRBD2. The CDR3 runs to 17 residues. The germline CDR1 and CDR2 sequences are SGHRS and YFSETQ. Germline trimming cut 4 bases from V and 2 bases from J; bases unmatched to any gene: 7. CDR3: CASSPLAGGLPYNEQFF. CDR3 bases: TGCGCCAGCAGCCCGCTAGCGGGAGGGCTTCCCTACAATGAGCAGTTCTTC.

The rearrangement joins TRBV19 to TRBJ2-1; unclear D gene. The length of the CDR3 is 15 residues. V lost 0 bases and J lost 1, with 7 bases in between. Germline V gives CDR1 LNHDA, CDR2 SQIVND (reference sequence). CDR3 region: CASSIDIGSYNEQFF. The CDR3 coding sequence is TGTGCCAGTAGTATAGACATCGGATCCTACAATGAGCAGTTCTTC. The whole variable domain, remainder taken from reference TRBV19 and TRBJ2-1, is DGGITQSPKYLFRKEGQNVTLSCEQNLNHDAMYWYRQDPGQGLRLIYYSQIVNDFQKGDIAEGYSVSREKKESFPLTVTSAQKNPTAFYLCASSIDIGSYNEQFFGPGTRLTVL.

This clonotype has only a few counts. The J gene is TRBJ2-7, the V gene TRBV20-1; 11 bases line up with TRBD1. This CDR3 is 14 amino acids long. Germline V lookup: CDR1 DFQATT, CDR2 SNEGSKA (reference sequence). Trimming removed 5 bases from V and 1 base from J; junction bases left unmatched: 4. The CDR3 DNA is TGCAGTGCTGGGACAGGGGGTCAGTCCTACGAGCAGTACTTC. Amino acids: CSAGTGGQSYEQYF.

This rearrangement joins TRBV10-3 to TRBJ2-5; D uncertain. CDR1 and CDR2 from the germline V gene are ENHRY and SYGVKD. V was pared by 11 bases and J by 0 bases, with 7 bases between. The CDR3 consists of 11 residues. The CDR3 region is CAVLDQETQYF. For the CDR3, the DNA is TGTGCCGTCCTGGACCAAGAGACCCAGTACTTC.

This clonotype was recorded at least ten times. The gene calls are TRBV6-5 and TRBJ1-2, with TRBD1 as a possible D gene (5 bases). The CDR3 is 13 residues long. Germline CDR1 reads MNHEY; CDR2 reads SVGAGI. V gave up 2 bases and J gave up 4 bases, with 8 bases separating them. For the CDR3, the DNA is TGTGCCAGCAGTTACGGGGGACCCTATGGCTACACCTTC. Translating gives CASSYGGPYGYTF.

Ten or more counts support this clonotype. The rearrangement links TRBV14 to TRBJ2-7; D ambiguous. CDR1 is SGHDN, CDR2 FVKESK, per germline. The CDR3 loop spans 13 amino acids. V lost 1 base, J lost 6 bases, and 10 bases lay in between. CDR3 DNA sequence: TGTGCCAGCAGCCAAGGGAAGGGAACCGAGCAGTACTTC. The encoded protein is CASSQGKGTEQYF. Combining the CDR3 with reference TRBV14 and TRBJ2-7 gives the whole variable domain EAGVTQFPSHSVIEKGQTVTLRCDPISGHDNLYWYRRVMGKEIKFLLHFVKESKQDESGMPNNRFLAERTGGTYSTLKVQPAELEDSGVYFCASSQGKGTEQYFGPGTRLTVT.

This clonotype was seen ten or more times. The chain joins TRBV6-5 to TRBJ2-5, with a possible D match to TRBD1 (6 bases). Germline V lookup: CDR1 MNHEY, CDR2 SVGAGI. Trimming took off 4 bases at V and 1 base at J, with 13 bases between the two ends. This CDR3 is 15 amino acids long. Here the CDR3 DNA reads TGTGCCAGCAGTTCCACAGGGTTCCTCCAAGAGACCCAGTACTTC. It is translated as CASSSTGFLQETQYF.

This clonotype has a count of ten or more. This sequence joins TRBV15 and TRBJ2-3; D call uncertain. V lost 0 bases and J 11 bases, leaving 15 bases between the germline ends. The CDR3 length is 14 residues. Germline V CDR1 and CDR2: LNHNV, YYDKDF (reference sequence). The CDR3: CATSRDRLIIKQYF. The CDR3 coding sequence is TGTGCCACCAGCAGAGATCGCCTAATCATTAAGCAGTATTTT. The entire variable domain, with the rest obtained from reference TRBV15 and TRBJ2-3, is as follows: DAMVIQNPRYQVTQFGKPVTLSCSQTLNHNVMYWYQQKSSQAPKLLFHYYDKDFNNEADTPDNFQSRRPNTSFCFLDIRSPGLGDTAMYLCATSRDRLIIKQYFGPGTRLTVL.

V usage is TRBV20-1 and J usage is TRBJ2-7, with 8 positions matching TRBD2. CDR1 is DFQATT, CDR2 SNEGSKA, per germline (reference sequence). The J segment lost 5 bases and the V segment lost 6 bases, leaving 9 bases of the junction unmatched. This CDR3 is built from 13 residues. The CDR3 spells CSARGLAGHEQYF. CDR3 in DNA: TGCAGTGCCCGGGGGCTAGCGGGCCACGAGCAGTACTTC.

The chain recombines TRBV5-1 with TRBJ2-2; no clear D gene. V lost 2 bases and J lost 0, with 20 bases in between. The germline V gene has CDR1 SGHRS and CDR2 YFSETQ. This CDR3 comprises 19 residues. CDR3 coding DNA: TGCGCCAGCAGCTTAAGGGCAAAAAGGACCTTCGCGAACACCGGGGAGCTGTTTTTT. It encodes CASSLRAKRTFANTGELFF.

This clonotype turned up a few times. The chain is built from TRBV10-3 and TRBJ2-7, with D possibly matching TRBD1 (6 bases). Trimming left V 2 bases short and J 4 bases short, with 15 bases between. Germline V gives CDR1 ENHRY, CDR2 SYGVKD. This CDR3 region has 15 residues. CDR3 residues: CAISERGTTNYEQYF. The CDR3 DNA is TGTGCCATCAGTGAGAGGGGGACCACCAATTACGAGCAGTACTTC.

The V and J genes are TRBV12-3 or TRBV12-4 and TRBJ2-7, with 13 bases that match TRBD2. The CDR3 covers 17 residues. V dropped 5 bases and J dropped 4; count of bases not matched to a gene: 11. The CDR3 sequence is CASSPGTSGMWLYEQYF. CDR3 coding DNA: TGTGCCAGCAGTCCCGGGACTAGCGGGATGTGGCTTTACGAGCAGTACTTC.